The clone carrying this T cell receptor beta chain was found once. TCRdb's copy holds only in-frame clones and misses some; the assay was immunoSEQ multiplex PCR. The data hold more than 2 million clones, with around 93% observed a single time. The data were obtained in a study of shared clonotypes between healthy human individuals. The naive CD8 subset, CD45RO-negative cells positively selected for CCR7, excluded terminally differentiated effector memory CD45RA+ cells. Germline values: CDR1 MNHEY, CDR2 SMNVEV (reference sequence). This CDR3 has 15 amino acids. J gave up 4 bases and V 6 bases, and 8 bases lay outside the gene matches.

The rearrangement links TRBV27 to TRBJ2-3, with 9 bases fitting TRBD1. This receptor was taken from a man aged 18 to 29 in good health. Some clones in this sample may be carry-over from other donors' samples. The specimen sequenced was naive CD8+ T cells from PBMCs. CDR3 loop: CASSTRDRAADTQYF. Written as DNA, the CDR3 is TGTGCCAGCAGCACCCGGGACAGGGCGGCAGATACGCAGTATTTT.